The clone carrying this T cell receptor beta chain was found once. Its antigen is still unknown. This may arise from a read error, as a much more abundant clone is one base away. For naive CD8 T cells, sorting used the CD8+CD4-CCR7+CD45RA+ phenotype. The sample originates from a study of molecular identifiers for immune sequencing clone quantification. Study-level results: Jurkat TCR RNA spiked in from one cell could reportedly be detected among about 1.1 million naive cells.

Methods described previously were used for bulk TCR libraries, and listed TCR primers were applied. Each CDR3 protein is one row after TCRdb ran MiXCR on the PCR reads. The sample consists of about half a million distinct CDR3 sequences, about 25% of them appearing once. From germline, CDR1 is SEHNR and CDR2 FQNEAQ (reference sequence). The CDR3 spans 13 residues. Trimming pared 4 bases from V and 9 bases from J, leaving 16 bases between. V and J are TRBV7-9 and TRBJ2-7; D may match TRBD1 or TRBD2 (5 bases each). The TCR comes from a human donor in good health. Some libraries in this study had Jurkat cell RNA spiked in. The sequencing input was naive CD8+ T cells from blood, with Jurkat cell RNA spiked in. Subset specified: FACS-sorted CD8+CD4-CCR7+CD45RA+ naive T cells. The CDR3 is CASSSGARGGQYF. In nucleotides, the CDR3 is TGTGCCAGCAGCTCTGGGGCGAGGGGCGGGCAGTACTTC.